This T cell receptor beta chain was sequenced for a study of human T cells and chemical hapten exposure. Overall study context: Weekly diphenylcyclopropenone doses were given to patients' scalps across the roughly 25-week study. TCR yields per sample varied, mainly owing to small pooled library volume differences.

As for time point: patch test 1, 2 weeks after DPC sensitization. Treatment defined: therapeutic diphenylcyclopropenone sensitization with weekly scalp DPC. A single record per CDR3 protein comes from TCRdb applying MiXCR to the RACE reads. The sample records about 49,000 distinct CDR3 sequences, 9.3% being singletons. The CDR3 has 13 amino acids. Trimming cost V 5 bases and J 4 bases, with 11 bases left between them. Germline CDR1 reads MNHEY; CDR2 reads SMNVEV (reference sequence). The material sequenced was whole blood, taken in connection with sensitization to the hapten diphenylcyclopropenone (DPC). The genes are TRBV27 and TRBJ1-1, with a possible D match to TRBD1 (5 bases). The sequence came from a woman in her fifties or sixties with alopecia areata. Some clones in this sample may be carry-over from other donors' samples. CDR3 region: CASSNSRGTEAFF. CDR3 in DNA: TGTGCCAGCAGTAACTCAAGGGGCACTGAAGCTTTCTTT.